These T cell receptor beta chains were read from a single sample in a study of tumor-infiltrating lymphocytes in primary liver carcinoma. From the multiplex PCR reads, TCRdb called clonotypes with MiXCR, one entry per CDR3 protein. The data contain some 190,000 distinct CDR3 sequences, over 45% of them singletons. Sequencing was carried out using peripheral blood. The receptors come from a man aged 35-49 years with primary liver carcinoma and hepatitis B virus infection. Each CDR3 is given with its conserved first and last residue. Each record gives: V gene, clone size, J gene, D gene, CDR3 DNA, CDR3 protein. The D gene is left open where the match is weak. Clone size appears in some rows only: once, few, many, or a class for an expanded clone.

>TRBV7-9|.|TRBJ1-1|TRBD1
TGTGCCAGCAGCGGGACAGGGGGCTTTAACACTGAAGCTTTCTTT
CASSGTGGFNTEAFF
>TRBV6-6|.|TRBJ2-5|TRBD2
TGTGCCAACAGTTACCCTCAGCGGGAGGGAGAGACCCAGTACTTC
CANSYPQREGETQYF
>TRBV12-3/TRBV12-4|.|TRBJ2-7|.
TGTGCCAGCGCCAATACCCACGAGCAGTACTTT
CASANTHEQYF
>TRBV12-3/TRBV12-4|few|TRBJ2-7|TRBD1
TGTGCCAGCAGCCTTAGACAGGGGGAGTACGAGCAGTACTTC
CASSLRQGEYEQYF
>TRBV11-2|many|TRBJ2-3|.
TGTGCCAGCAGCATAACCGGGACCCCAGTGGGAGATACGCAGTATTTT
CASSITGTPVGDTQYF
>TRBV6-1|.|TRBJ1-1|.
TGTGCCAGCAGTGAAGGGTGGACTGAAGCTTTCTTT
CASSEGWTEAFF
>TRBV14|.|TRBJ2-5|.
TGTGCCAGCAGCCAAGACCACGCCCTGGAGTTCCAAGAGACCCAGTACTTC
CASSQDHALEFQETQYF
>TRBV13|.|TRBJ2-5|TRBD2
TGTGCCAGCAGCAGCAAAGGGAGTCTAGCGGGAATGGAGACCCAGTACTTC
CASSSKGSLAGMETQYF
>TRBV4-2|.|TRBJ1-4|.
TGTGCCAGCAGCCTGAGACAGGCTGCAACTAATGAAAAACTGTTTTTT
CASSLRQAATNEKLFF
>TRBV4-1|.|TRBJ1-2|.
TGCGCCAGCAGCCAACCAACAGGGTTTAACTATGGCTACACCTTC
CASSQPTGFNYGYTF
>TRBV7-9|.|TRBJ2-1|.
TGTGCCAGCAGCCAGTCTGTTGGAGGTACGAATGAGCAGTTCTTC
CASSQSVGGTNEQFF
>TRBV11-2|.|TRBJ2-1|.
TGTGCCAGCAGCCTCTCATACCGGGGTCCCGTGAAAGAGGTTCGCTCCTACAATGAGCAGTTCTTC
CASSLSYRGPVKEVRSYNEQFF
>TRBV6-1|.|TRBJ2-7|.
TGTGCCAGCAGTGTAAGTCTCAGGAGCTCCTACGAGCAGTACTTC
CASSVSLRSSYEQYF
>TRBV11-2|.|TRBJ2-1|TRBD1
TGTGCCAGCAGCTCCGGGACAGGGGGCAATAAGCAGTTATTC
CASSSGTGGNKQLF
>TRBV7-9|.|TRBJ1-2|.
TGTGCCAGCAGCTTAACGACCGGCTATGGCTACACCTTC
CASSLTTGYGYTF
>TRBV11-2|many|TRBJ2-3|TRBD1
TGTGCCAGCAGCCGTTGGGACAGGGAAATCACAGATACGCAGTATTTT
CASSRWDREITDTQYF
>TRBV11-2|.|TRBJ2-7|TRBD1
TGTGCCGGCTGCTCGGGACAGGGGAACTACGAACAGTACTTC
CAGCSGQGNYEQYF
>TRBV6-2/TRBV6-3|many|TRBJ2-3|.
TGTGCCAGCAGTTACCCCGGGTTACCTGATACGCAGTATTTT
CASSYPGLPDTQYF
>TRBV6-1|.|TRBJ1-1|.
TGTGCCAGCAGCTCCGGCTTTTTCATGAACACTGAAGCTTTCTTT
CASSSGFFMNTEAFF
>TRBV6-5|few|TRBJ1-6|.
TGTGCCAGCACCTCGGACAGTCATTCACCCCTCCACTTT
CASTSDSHSPLHF
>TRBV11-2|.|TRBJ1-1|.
TGTGCCAGCAGCTTACCCAGGGGCATAAACACCGAAGCTTTCTTT
CASSLPRGINTEAFF
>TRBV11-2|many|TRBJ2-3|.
TGTGCCAGCAGCTTAGCCCTGCAGGCGACTAGCACAGATACGCAGTATTTT
CASSLALQATSTDTQYF
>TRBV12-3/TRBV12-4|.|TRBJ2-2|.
TGTGCCAGCAGTTTAAAGGTAACCGGGGAGCTGTTTTTT
CASSLKVTGELFF
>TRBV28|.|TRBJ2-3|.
TGTGCCAGCAGTCTAAGAGATACGCAGTATTTT
CASSLRDTQYF
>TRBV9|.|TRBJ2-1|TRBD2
TGTGCCAGCAGCGTACCGCTAGCGGGAGGTCAGAATGAGCAGTTCTTC
CASSVPLAGGQNEQFF
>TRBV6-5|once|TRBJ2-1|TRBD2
TGTGCCAGATCTAATAGCGGGAGGAATGAGCAGTTCTTC
CARSNSGRNEQFF
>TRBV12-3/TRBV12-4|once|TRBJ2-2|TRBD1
TGTGCCAGCAGTTTAGCAGGAGGGGAGACAGGGGCGAACACCGGGGAGCTGTTTTTT
CASSLAGGETGANTGELFF
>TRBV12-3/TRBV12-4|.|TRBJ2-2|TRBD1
TGTGCCAGCAGGACACAGGGGGTCGGGGAGCTGTTTTTT
CASRTQGVGELFF
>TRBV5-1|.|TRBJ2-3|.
TGCGCCAGCAGCTTGGGGCAGAGTAACACAGATACGCAGTATTTT
CASSLGQSNTDTQYF
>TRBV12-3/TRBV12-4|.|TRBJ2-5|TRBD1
TGTGGCAGCAGTTTATCAGGGGGCTATGAGACCCAGTACTTC
CGSSLSGGYETQYF
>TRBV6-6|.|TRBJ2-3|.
TGTGCCAGCTGTTACCATAGGAGAATTACAGGAAAAGATACGCAGTATTTT
CASCYHRRITGKDTQYF
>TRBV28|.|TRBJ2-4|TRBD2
TGTGCCAGCACGCGGGGAGGGGCCAAAAACATTCAGTACTTC
CASTRGGAKNIQYF
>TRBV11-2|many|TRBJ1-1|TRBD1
TGTGCCAGCAGGGGGGACAGGGAACTCACTGAAGCTTTCTTT
CASRGDRELTEAFF
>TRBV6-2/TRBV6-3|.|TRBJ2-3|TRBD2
TGTGCCAGCAGTTACTCGTCCAGCGGGAGAATCGGGAACACAGATACGCAGTATTTT
CASSYSSSGRIGNTDTQYF
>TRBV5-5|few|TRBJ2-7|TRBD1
TGTGCCAGCAGCTTATCTTTGGGACAGGGACGCGAGCAGTACTTC
CASSLSLGQGREQYF
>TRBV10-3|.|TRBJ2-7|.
TGTGCCATCAGTGATCTGTTAGTGCTGACTACCTACGAGCAGTACTTC
CAISDLLVLTTYEQYF
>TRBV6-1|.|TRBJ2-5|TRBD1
TGTGCCAGCAAAGGACAGGGCCACCAAGAGACCCAGTACTTC
CASKGQGHQETQYF
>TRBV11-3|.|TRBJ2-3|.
TGCGCCAGCAGCTCCCCACTCACAGAAACGCAGTATTTT
CASSSPLTETQYF
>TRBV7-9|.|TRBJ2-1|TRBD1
TGTGCCAGCAGCTCACCGGACAGGGCGAATGAGCAGTTCTTC
CASSSPDRANEQFF
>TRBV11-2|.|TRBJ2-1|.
TGTGCCAGCAGCTTAGGGCTTCCGAATGAGCAGTTATTC
CASSLGLPNEQLF
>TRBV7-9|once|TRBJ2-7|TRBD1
TGTGCCAGCAGCTGGGGACAGGGTCGGCTCGAGCAGTACTTC
CASSWGQGRLEQYF
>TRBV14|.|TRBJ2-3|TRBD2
TGTGCCAGCAGCCCTCTTCGTGGACTAACGGGAGGGACGAGCGCAGATACGCAGTATTTT
CASSPLRGLTGGTSADTQYF
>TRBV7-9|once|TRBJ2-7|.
TGTGCCAGCAGCTCCCTTCAGGTCTCATACGAGCAGTACTTC
CASSSLQVSYEQYF
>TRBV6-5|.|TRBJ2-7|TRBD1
TGTGCCAGCAACCCGGGACAGGGGGCCTACGAGCAGTACTTC
CASNPGQGAYEQYF
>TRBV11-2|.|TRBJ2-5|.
TGTGCCAGCAGCTTAATGGAAGACGCCCAGTACTTC
CASSLMEDAQYF
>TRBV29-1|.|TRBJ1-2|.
TGCAGCGCCGGATCAGGGGTAGACTATGGCTACATCTTC
CSAGSGVDYGYIF
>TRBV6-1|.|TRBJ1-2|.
TGTGCCAGCAGTGGTGGGCAGGGTGGATATCTTGGCGATGGCTACACCTTC
CASSGGQGGYLGDGYTF
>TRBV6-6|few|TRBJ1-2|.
TGTGCCAGCAGCTTCCGACCGGGTTCAGGCGGCTACACCTTC
CASSFRPGSGGYTF
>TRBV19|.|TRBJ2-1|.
TGTGCCAGCAGTATAGAGGTCGGCTCCTACAATGAGCAGTTCTTC
CASSIEVGSYNEQFF
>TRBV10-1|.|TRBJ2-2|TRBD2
TGCGCCAGTTTAGCGGGAGGGCCAGCCGGGGAGCTGTTTTTT
CASLAGGPAGELFF
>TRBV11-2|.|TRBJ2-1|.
TGTGCCAGTGGGCCCATCCGCGAGAGTTACAATGAGCAGTTCTTC
CASGPIRESYNEQFF
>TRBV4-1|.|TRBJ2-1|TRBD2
TGCGCCAGCAGCCAATCCGGGACTAGTGGTGACAATGAGCAGCTCTTC
CASSQSGTSGDNEQLF
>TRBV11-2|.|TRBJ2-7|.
TGTGCCAGCAACTTAACGGGGGTTGGCGAGCTGTACTTC
CASNLTGVGELYF
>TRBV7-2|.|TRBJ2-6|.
TGTGCCAGCACCGTCTCTGGGGCCAACGTCCTGACTTTC
CASTVSGANVLTF
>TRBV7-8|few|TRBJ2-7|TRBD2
TGTGCCAGCAGCTTCCCGGGGTCGGCTAGCGGGGGGCTTTCCGAGCAGTACTTC
CASSFPGSASGGLSEQYF
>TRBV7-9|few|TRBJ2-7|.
TGTGCCAGCAGCTTAGGCGGGCAGGGGTACGAGCAGTACTTC
CASSLGGQGYEQYF
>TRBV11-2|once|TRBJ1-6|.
TGTGCCAGCAGCTCTACTACAAAGTATTCACCCCTCAACTTT
CASSSTTKYSPLNF
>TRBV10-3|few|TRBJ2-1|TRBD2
TGTGCCATCAGTGAGTCCGGGGGGGGCCAAAGCTCCTACAATGAGCAGTTCTTC
CAISESGGGQSSYNEQFF
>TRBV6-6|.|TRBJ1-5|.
TGTGCCAGCAGTTACTCGGCGCAGGGAGATCAGCTCCATCATTTT
CASSYSAQGDQLHHF